The 7 T cell receptor beta chains reported below all come from one sample, sequenced in a study of low-dose radiotherapy and immunotherapy resistance in tumors (dated by TCRdb to between 2021 and 2023). Reading the label with the study, this specimen's time point is: before trial treatment. Sequencing relied on an Illumina HiSeq 2500. First-strand cDNA was synthesized with Superscript III and a set of TRAV- and TRBV-specific primers, covering both TCRalpha and TCRbeta chains. TCRs were amplified for 20 to 25 PCR cycles with Phusion, using a constant-region primer paired with the adapter attached to the V primers. TCRdb handled the public reads itself, with Q25 trimming in fastp and clone calling in MiXCR, and kept productive beta chains. Every CDR3 protein is listed once, alongside the most common genes and DNA of its rows. In this sample the table shows under 95,000 distinct CDR3 sequences, around 17% of which occur a single time. The ten top clones hold 2.5% to 3.5% of the sample.

The input for sequencing was PBMCs, taken before treatment. The receptors were gathered from a male donor with prostate cancer.

This clonotype has at least ten counts. This chain joins TRBV12-3 or TRBV12-4 and TRBJ2-1, with 8 bases aligning to TRBD2. J lost 2 bases, V lost 6 bases, and 6 bases had no gene match. This CDR3 spans 15 amino acids. The chain's CDR3 is CASSTTSGPYNEQFF. CDR3 in DNA: TGTGCCAGCAGCACCACTAGCGGACCCTACAATGAGCAGTTCTTC.

This clonotype occurred a few times. V gene TRBV29-1 combines with J gene TRBJ2-3; 10 bases fit TRBD2. V was pared by 3 bases and J by 6 bases, with 6 bases of the junction left unmatched. Germline V gene lookup returns CDR1 SQVTM and CDR2 ANQGSEA. This CDR3 region has 14 residues. The CDR3, as DNA: TGCAGCGTTGAGACTAGCGGGCCTCCCGATACGCAGTATTTT. Residues: CSVETSGPPDTQYF.

A single count supports this clonotype. V gene TRBV6-5 combines with J gene TRBJ2-1, with D perhaps given as TRBD1 or TRBD2 (5 bases each). The CDR3 totals 13 residues. The germline gives CDR1 MNHEY, CDR2 SVGAGI. Trimming removed 8 bases at V and 5 bases at J, with 13 bases between. Here the CDR3 reads CASRGSNNNEQFF. CDR3 coding DNA: TGTGCCAGCCGGGGCAGCAACAACAATGAGCAGTTCTTC.

This clonotype was counted many times. V is TRBV6-5 and J is TRBJ1-5, with D uncertain. The CDR3 extends over 12 amino acids. From germline, CDR1 is MNHEY and CDR2 SVGAGI. V was shortened by 6 bases and J by 8 bases, with 11 bases between the two germline ends. The CDR3 protein is CASSPIGEPQHF. The CDR3 DNA is TGTGCCAGCAGCCCTATAGGTGAGCCCCAGCATTTT.

This clonotype was seen at least ten times. V is TRBV5-4 and J is TRBJ1-5; possibly TRBD1 for D (5 bases). The CDR3 runs to 13 residues. Germline V gives CDR1 SGHNT, CDR2 YYREEE (reference sequence). The V end was cut by 3 bases, the J end by 2 bases, with 6 bases between. This CDR3 reads CASSWGGNQPQHF. CDR3 sequence (DNA): TGTGCCAGCAGCTGGGGGGGCAATCAGCCCCAGCATTTT.

This clonotype appeared many times. The J gene is TRBJ2-1, the V gene TRBV11-3, with 10 nucleotides matching TRBD2. The CDR3 consists of 14 residues. The V segment lost 7 bases and the J segment 1 base; nucleotides outside the gene matches: 1. Germline V gives CDR1 SGHNT, CDR2 YENEEA. CDR3: CASKAGGSYNEQFF. CDR3 bases: TGTGCCAGCAAAGCGGGGGGGTCCTACAATGAGCAGTTCTTC.

This clonotype was counted many times. The rearrangement uses TRBV11-2 and TRBJ1-1; D ambiguous. Germline lookup yields CDR1 SGHAT and CDR2 FQNNGV. Trimming took off 3 bases at V and 4 bases at J, with 18 bases between the two ends. The CDR3 spans 16 residues. CDR3 amino acids: CASSLKAAVWITEAFF. The CDR3 DNA follows: TGTGCCAGCAGCTTGAAGGCAGCGGTTTGGATCACTGAAGCTTTCTTT.